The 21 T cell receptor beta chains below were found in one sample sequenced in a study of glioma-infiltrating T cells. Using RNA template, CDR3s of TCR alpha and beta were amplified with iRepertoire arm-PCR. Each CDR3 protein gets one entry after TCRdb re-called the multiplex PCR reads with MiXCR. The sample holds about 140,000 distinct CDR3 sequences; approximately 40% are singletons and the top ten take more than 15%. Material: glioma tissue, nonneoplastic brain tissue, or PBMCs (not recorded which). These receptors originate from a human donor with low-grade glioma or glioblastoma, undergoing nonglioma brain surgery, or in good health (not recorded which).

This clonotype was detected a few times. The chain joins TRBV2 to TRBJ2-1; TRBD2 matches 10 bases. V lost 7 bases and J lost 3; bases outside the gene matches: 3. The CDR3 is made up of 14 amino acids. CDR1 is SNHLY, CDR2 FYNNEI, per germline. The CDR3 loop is CASTSGGVYNEQFF. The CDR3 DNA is TGTGCCAGCACGAGCGGGGGGGTCTACAATGAGCAGTTCTTC.

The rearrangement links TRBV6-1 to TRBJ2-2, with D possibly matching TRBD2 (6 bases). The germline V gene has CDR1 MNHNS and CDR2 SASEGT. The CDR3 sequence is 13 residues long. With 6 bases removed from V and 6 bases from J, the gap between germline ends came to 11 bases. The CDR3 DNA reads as TGTGCCAGCAGGGCCTCGGGGGCCGGGGAGCTGTTTTTT. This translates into CASRASGAGELFF.

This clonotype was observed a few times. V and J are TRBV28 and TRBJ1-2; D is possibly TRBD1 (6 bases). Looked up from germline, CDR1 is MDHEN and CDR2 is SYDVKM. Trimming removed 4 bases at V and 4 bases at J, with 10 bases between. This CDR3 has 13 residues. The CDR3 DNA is TGTGCCAGCAGTTCACAGGGCTCCTATGGCTACACCTTC. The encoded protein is CASSSQGSYGYTF.

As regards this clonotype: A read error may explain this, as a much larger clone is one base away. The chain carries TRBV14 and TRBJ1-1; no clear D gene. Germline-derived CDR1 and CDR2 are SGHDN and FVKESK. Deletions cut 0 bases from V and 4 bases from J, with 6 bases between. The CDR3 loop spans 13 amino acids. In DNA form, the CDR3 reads TGTGCCAGCAGCCAAGATGTGAGCACTGAAGCTTTCTTT. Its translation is CASSQDVSTEAFF.

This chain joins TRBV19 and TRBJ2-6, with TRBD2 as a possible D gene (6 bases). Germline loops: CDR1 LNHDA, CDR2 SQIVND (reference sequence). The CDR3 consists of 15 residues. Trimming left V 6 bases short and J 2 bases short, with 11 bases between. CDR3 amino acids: CASRAGGAGANVLTF. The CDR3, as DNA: TGTGCCAGTAGGGCCGGAGGGGCTGGGGCCAACGTCCTGACTTTC.

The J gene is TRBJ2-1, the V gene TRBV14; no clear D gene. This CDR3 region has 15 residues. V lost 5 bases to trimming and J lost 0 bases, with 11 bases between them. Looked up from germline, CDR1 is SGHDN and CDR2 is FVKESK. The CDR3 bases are TGTGCCAGCAGCTTTAAAGTTAGCTCCTACAATGAGCAGTTCTTC. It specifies CASSFKVSSYNEQFF.

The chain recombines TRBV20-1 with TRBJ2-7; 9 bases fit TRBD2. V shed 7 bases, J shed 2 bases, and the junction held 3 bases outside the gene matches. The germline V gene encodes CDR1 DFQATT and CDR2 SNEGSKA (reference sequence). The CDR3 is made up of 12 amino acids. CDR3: CSGRGGPYEQYF. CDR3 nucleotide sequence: TGCAGTGGGCGGGGGGGCCCCTACGAGCAGTACTTC.

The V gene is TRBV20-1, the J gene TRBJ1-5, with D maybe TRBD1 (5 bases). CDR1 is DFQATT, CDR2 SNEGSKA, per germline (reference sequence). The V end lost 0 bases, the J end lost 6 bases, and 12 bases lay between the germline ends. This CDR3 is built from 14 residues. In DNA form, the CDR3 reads TGCAGTGCTAGAGATGGCAGGGATGGTCAGCCCCAGCATTTT. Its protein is CSARDGRDGQPQHF.

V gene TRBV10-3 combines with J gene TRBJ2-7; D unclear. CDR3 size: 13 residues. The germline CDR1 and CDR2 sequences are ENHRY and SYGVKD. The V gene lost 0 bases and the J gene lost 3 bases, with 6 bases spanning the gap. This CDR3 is CAISESEGYEQYF. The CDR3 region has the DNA TGTGCCATCAGTGAGTCTGAAGGCTACGAGCAGTACTTC.

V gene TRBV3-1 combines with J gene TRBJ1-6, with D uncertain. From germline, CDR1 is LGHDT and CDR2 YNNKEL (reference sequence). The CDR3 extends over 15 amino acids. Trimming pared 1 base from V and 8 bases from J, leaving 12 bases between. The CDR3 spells CASSQVAMKDSPLHF. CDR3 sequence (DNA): TGTGCCAGCAGCCAAGTTGCCATGAAGGATTCACCCCTCCACTTT. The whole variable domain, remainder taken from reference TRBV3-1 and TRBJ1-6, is DTAVSQTPKYLVTQMGNDKSIKCEQNLGHDTMYWYKQDSKKFLKIMFSYNNKELIINETVPNRFSPKSPDKAHLNLHINSLELGDSAVYFCASSQVAMKDSPLHFGNGTRLTVT.

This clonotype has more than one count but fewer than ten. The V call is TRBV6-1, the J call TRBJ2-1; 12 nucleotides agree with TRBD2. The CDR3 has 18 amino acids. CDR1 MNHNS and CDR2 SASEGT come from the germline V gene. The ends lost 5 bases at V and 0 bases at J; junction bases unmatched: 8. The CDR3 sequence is CASSIGVTSGSSYNEQFF. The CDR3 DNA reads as TGTGCCAGCAGTATTGGGGTGACTAGCGGGAGCTCCTACAATGAGCAGTTCTTC.

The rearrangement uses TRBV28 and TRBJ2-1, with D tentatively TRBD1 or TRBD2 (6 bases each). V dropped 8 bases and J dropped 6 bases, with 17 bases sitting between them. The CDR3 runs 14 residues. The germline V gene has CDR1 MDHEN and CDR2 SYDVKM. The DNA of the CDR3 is TGTGCCAGCCTTCCGAGGGGGGAGGCCAATGAGCAGTTCTTC. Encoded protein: CASLPRGEANEQFF.

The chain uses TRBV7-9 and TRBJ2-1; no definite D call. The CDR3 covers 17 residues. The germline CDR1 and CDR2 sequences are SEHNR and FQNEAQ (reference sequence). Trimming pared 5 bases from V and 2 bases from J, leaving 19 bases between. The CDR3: CASSRKVESLPYNEQFF. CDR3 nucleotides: TGTGCCAGCAGCCGTAAAGTCGAGTCCCTTCCCTACAATGAGCAGTTCTTC.

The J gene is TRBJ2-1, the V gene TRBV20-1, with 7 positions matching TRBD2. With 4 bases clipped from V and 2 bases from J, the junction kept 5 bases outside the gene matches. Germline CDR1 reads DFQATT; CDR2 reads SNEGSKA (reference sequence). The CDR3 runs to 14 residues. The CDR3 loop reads CSANSGYTYNEQFF. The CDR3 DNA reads TGCAGTGCTAATAGCGGGTACACCTACAATGAGCAGTTCTTC.

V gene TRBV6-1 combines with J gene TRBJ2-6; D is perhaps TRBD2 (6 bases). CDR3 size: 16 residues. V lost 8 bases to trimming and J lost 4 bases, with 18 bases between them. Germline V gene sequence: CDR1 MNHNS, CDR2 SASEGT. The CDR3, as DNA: TGTGCCAGCCGAGATTCGGGGGTTTCGGGGGCCAACGTCCTGACTTTC. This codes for CASRDSGVSGANVLTF.

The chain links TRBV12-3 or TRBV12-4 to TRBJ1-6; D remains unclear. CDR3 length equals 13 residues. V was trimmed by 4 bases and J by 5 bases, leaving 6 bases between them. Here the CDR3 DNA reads TGTGCCAGCAGTTCCCAGGATAATTCACCCCTCCACTTT. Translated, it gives CASSSQDNSPLHF.

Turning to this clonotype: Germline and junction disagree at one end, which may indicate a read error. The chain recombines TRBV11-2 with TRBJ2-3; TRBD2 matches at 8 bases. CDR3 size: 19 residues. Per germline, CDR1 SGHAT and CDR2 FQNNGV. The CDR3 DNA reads TGCGCCAGCAAGAGACTCCCGATAGGGGGAAGCGGGGGTGGAGATACGCAGTATTTT. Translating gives CASKRLPIGGSGGGDTQYF.

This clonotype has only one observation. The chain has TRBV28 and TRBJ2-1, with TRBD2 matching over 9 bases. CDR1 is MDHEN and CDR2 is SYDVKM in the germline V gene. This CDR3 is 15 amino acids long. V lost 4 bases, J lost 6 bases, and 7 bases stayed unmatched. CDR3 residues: CASSSSLAGPNEQFF. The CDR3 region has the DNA TGTGCCAGCAGTTCCTCCCTAGCGGGACCCAATGAGCAGTTCTTC.

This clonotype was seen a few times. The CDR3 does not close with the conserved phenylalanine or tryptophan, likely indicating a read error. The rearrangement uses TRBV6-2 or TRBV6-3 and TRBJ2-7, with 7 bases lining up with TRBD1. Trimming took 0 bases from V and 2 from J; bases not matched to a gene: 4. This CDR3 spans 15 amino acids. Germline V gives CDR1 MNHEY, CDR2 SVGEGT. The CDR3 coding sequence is TGTGCCAGCAGTTACTCGGACAGGTCTACCTACGAGCAGTACCTC. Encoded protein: CASSYSDRSTYEQYL.

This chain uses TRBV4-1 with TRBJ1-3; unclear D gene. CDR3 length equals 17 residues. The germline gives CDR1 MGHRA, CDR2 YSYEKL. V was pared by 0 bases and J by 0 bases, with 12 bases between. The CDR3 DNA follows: TGCGCCAGCAGCCAAGATCCGGCGTTAAGCTCTGGAAACACCATATATTTT. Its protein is CASSQDPALSSGNTIYF.

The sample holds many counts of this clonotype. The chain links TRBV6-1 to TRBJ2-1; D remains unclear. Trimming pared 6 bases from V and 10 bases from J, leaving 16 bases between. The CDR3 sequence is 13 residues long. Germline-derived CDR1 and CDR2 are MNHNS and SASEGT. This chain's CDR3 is CASRRSHGPEQFF. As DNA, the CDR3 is TGTGCCAGCAGAAGATCACACGGGCCCGAGCAGTTCTTC.